This TCR beta chain is from a study of OX40 agonist ivuxolimab in advanced cancers. Trimming took 6 bases from V and 3 from J; bases not matched to a gene: 8. Germline V gives CDR1 MDHEN, CDR2 SYDVKM. The CDR3 loop spans 16 amino acids. Profiled with immunoSEQ multiplex PCR; TCRdb holds only in-frame clones, not every one. The data contain roughly 11,000 clones, roughly 85% of them seen just once; the ten biggest clones take up about 10%. The table lists this clone with a few counts. This sequence was found in an adult with an advanced solid tumor such as melanoma, head and neck, liver or kidney cancer. The rearrangement links TRBV28 to TRBJ1-4; 9 bases map to TRBD1. The sample was CD4+ or CD8+ T cells sorted from blood, taken in a trial of the OX40 agonist ivuxolimab. CDR3 amino acids: CASRDRGGVANEKLFF. In DNA form, the CDR3 reads TGTGCCAGCAGGGACAGGGGCGGTGTAGCTAATGAAAAACTGTTTTTT.